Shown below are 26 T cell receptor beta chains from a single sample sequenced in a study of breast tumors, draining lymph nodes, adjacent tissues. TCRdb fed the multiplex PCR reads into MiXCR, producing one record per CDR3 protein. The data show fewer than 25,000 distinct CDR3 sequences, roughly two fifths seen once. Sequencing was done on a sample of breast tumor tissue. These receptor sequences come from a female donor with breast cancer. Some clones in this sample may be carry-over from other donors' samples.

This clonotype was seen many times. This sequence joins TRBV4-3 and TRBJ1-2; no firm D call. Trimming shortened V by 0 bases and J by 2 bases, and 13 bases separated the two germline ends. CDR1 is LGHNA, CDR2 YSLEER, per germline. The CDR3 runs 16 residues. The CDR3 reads CASSQDIPDVNYGYTF. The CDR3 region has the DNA TGCGCCAGCAGCCAAGATATCCCAGACGTCAACTATGGCTACACCTTC.

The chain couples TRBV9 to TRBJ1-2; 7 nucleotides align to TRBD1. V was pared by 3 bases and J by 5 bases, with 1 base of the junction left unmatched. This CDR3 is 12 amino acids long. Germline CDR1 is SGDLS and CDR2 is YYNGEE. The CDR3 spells CASSAGQYGYTF. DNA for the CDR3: TGTGCCAGCAGCGCGGGACAGTATGGCTACACCTTC.

CDR3 coding DNA: TGTGCCACCAGCAGAGATACGAGTGGCGCGGAGACCCAGTACTTC. Amino acid sequence: CATSRDTSGAETQYF. This sequence joins TRBV15 and TRBJ2-5; D uncertain. Germline CDR1 LNHNV, CDR2 YYDKDF (reference sequence). The CDR3 runs to 15 residues. Trimming took 0 bases from V and 5 from J, leaving 13 bases between them.

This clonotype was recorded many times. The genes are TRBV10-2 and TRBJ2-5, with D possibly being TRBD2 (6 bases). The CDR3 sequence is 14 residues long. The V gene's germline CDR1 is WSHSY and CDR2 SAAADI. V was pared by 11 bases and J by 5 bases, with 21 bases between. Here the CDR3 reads CAGTSGGDGETQYF. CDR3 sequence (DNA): TGCGCCGGCACAAGCGGCGGGGACGGGGAGACCCAGTACTTC.

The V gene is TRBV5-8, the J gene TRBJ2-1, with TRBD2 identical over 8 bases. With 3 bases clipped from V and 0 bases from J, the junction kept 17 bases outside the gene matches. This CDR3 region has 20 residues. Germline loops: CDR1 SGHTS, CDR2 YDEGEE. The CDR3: CASSYASPAGAPSSYNEQFF. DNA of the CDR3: TGTGCCAGCAGCTACGCCTCGCCAGCGGGAGCCCCTAGCTCCTACAATGAGCAGTTCTTC. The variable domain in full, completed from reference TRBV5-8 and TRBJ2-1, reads EAGVTQSPTHLIKTRGQQATLRCSPISGHTSVYWYQQALGLGLQFLLWYDEGEERNRGNFPPRFSGRQFPNYSSELNVNALELEDSALYLCASSYASPAGAPSSYNEQFFGPGTRLTVL.

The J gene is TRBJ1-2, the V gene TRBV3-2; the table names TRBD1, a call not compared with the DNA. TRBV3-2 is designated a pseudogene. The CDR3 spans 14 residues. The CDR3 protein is CASSQDWGGGGYTF. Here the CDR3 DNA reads TGCGCCAGCAGCCAGGATTGGGGGGGCGGAGGCTACACCTTC.

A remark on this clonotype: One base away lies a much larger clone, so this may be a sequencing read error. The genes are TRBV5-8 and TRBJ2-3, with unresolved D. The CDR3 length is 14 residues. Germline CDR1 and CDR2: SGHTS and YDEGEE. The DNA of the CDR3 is TGTGCCTGCAGCTTCGGGCAGACCACAGATACGCAGTATTTT. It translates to CACSFGQTTDTQYF.

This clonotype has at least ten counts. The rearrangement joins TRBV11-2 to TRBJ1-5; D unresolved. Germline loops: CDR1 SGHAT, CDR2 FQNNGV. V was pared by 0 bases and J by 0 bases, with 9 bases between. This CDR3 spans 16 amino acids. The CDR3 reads CASSLDPGLSNQPQHF. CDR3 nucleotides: TGTGCCAGCAGCTTAGATCCGGGCCTTAGCAATCAGCCCCAGCATTTT.

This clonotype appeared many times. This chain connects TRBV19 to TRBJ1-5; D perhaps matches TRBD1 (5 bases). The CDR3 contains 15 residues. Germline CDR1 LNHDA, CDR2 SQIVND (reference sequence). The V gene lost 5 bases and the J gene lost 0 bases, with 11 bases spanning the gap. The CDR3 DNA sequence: TGTGCCAGTAGTGGGGACGGATTTAGCAATCAGCCCCAGCATTTT. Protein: CASSGDGFSNQPQHF.

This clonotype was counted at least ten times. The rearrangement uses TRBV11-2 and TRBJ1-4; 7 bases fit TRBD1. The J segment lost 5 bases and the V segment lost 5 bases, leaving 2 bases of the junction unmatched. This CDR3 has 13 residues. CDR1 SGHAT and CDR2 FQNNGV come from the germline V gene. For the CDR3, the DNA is TGTGCCAGCAGCCGGGACAGAAATGAAAAACTGTTTTTT. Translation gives CASSRDRNEKLFF.

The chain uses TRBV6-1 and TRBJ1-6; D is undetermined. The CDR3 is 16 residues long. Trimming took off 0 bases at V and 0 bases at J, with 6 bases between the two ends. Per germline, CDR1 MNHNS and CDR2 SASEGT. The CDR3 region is CASSEAPGSYNSPLHF. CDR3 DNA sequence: TGTGCCAGCAGTGAAGCCCCGGGCTCCTATAATTCACCCCTCCACTTT.

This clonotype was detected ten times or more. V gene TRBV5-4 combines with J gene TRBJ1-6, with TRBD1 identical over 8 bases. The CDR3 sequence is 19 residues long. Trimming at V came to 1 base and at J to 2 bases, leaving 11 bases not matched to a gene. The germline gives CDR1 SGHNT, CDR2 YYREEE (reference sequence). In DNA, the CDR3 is TGTGCCAGCAGCTTGAGGCAGGGGGCTTCATCGGCCTATAATTCACCCCTCCACTTT. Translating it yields CASSLRQGASSAYNSPLHF. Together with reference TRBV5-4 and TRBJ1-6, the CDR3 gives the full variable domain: ETGVTQSPTHLIKTRGQQVTLRCSSQSGHNTVSWYQQALGQGPQFIFQYYREEENGRGNFPPRFSGLQFPNYSSELNVNALELDDSALYLCASSLRQGASSAYNSPLHFGNGTRLTVT.

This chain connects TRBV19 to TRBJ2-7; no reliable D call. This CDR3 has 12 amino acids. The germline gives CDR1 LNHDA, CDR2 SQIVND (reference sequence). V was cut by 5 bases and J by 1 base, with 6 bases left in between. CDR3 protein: CASSSVSYEQYF. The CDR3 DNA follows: TGTGCCAGTAGTTCGGTTTCCTACGAGCAGTACTTC.

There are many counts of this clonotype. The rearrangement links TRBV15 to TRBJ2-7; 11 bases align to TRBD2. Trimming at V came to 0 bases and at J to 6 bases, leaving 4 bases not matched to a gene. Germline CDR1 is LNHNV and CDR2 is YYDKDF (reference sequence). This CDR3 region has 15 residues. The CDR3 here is CATSRDSGGASEQYF. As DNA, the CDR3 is TGTGCCACCAGCAGAGATAGCGGGGGGGCTTCCGAGCAGTACTTC.

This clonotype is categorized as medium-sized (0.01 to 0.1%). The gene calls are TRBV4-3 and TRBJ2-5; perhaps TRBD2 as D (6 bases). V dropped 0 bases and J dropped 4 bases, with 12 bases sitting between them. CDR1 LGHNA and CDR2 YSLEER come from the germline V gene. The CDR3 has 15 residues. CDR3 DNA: TGCGCCAGCAGCCAAGATTTCGGGAGAGGAGAGACCCAGTACTTC. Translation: CASSQDFGRGETQYF.

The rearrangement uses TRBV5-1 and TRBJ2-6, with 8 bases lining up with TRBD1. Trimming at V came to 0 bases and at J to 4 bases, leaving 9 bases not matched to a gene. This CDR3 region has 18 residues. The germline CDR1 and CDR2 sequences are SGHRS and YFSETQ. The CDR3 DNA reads TGCGCCAGCAGCTTGGGACAGGGGATCGGCTCCGGGGCCAACGTCCTGACTTTC. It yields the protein CASSLGQGIGSGANVLTF.

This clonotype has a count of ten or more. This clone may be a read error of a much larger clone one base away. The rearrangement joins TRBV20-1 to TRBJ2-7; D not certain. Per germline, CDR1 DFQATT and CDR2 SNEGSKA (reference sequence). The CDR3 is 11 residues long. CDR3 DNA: TGCAGTGCCTACTCCAAACTGGAGCAGTCCTTC. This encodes CSAYSKLEQSF.

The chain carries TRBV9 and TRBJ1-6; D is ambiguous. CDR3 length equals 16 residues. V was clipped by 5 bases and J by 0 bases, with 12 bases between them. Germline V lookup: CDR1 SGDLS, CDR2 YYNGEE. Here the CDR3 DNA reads TGTGCCAGCAGGGTGGAGGCCAGCTCCTATAATTCACCCCTCCACTTT. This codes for CASRVEASSYNSPLHF.

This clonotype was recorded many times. For the CDR3, the DNA is TGTGCTAGTGGTTTCGCCCCTGAACAACGTGGGACGGCTATTCGGACCGGGGAGCTGTTTTTT. This encodes CASGFAPEQRGTAIRTGELFF. V is TRBV12-5 and J is TRBJ2-2, with D perhaps matching TRBD1 or TRBD2 (5 bases each). The CDR3 loop spans 21 amino acids. CDR1 and CDR2 (germline): LGHNT, FRNRAP. Trimming cost V 3 bases and J 5 bases, with 31 bases left between them.

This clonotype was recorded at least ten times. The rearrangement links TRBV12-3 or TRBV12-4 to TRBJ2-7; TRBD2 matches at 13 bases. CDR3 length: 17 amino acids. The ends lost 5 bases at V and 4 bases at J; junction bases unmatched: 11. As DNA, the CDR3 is TGTGCCAGCAGTAAGGTCCCGGGACTAGCGGGACAATACGAGCAGTACTTC. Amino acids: CASSKVPGLAGQYEQYF.

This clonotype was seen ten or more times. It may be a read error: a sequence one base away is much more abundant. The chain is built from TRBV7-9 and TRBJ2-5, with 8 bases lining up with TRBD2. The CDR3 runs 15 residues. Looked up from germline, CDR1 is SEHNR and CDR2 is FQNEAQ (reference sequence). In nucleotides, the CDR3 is TGTGCCAGCAGCTTCCCAACTAGCGGACAAGAGACCCAGCACTTC. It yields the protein CASSFPTSGQETQHF. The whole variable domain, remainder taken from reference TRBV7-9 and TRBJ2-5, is DTGVSQNPRHKITKRGQNVTFRCDPISEHNRLYWYRQTLGQGPEFLTYFQNEAQLEKSRLLSDRFSAERPKGSFSTLEIQRTEQGDSAMYLCASSFPTSGQETQHFGPGTRLLVL.

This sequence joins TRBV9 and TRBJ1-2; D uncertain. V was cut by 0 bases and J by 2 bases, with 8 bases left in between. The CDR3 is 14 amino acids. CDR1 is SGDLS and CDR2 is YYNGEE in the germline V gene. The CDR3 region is CASSVEGQNYGYTF. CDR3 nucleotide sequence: TGTGCCAGCAGCGTAGAAGGGCAGAACTATGGCTACACCTTC.

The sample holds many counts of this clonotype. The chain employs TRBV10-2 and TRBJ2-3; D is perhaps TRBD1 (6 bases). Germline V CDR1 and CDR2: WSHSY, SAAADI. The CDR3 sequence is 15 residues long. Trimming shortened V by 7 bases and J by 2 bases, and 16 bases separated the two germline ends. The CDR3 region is CASTSRTVATDTQYF. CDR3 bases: TGCGCCAGCACGTCCAGGACAGTCGCCACAGATACGCAGTATTTT.

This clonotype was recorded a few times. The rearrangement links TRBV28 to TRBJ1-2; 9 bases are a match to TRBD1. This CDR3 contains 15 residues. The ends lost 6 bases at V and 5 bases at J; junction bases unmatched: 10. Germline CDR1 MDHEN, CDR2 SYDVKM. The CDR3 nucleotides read TGTGCCAGCAGATTTAACAGGGGGCTGAATTATGGCTACACCTTC. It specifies CASRFNRGLNYGYTF.

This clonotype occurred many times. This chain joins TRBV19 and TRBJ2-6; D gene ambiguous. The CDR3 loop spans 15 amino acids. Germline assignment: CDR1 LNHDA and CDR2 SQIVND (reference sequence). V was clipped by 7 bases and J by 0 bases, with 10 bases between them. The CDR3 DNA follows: TGTGCCAGTAATCTGTTGATCTCTGGGGCCAACGTCCTGACTTTC. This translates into CASNLLISGANVLTF.

This CDR3 is CSVDHTGELFF. The CDR3 DNA sequence: TGCAGCGTAGACCACACCGGGGAGCTGTTTTTT. The chain links TRBV29-1 to TRBJ2-2; no definite D call. V lost 6 bases and J 3 bases, leaving 5 bases between the germline ends. The CDR3 contains 11 residues. In germline, CDR1 is SQVTM, CDR2 ANQGSEA.